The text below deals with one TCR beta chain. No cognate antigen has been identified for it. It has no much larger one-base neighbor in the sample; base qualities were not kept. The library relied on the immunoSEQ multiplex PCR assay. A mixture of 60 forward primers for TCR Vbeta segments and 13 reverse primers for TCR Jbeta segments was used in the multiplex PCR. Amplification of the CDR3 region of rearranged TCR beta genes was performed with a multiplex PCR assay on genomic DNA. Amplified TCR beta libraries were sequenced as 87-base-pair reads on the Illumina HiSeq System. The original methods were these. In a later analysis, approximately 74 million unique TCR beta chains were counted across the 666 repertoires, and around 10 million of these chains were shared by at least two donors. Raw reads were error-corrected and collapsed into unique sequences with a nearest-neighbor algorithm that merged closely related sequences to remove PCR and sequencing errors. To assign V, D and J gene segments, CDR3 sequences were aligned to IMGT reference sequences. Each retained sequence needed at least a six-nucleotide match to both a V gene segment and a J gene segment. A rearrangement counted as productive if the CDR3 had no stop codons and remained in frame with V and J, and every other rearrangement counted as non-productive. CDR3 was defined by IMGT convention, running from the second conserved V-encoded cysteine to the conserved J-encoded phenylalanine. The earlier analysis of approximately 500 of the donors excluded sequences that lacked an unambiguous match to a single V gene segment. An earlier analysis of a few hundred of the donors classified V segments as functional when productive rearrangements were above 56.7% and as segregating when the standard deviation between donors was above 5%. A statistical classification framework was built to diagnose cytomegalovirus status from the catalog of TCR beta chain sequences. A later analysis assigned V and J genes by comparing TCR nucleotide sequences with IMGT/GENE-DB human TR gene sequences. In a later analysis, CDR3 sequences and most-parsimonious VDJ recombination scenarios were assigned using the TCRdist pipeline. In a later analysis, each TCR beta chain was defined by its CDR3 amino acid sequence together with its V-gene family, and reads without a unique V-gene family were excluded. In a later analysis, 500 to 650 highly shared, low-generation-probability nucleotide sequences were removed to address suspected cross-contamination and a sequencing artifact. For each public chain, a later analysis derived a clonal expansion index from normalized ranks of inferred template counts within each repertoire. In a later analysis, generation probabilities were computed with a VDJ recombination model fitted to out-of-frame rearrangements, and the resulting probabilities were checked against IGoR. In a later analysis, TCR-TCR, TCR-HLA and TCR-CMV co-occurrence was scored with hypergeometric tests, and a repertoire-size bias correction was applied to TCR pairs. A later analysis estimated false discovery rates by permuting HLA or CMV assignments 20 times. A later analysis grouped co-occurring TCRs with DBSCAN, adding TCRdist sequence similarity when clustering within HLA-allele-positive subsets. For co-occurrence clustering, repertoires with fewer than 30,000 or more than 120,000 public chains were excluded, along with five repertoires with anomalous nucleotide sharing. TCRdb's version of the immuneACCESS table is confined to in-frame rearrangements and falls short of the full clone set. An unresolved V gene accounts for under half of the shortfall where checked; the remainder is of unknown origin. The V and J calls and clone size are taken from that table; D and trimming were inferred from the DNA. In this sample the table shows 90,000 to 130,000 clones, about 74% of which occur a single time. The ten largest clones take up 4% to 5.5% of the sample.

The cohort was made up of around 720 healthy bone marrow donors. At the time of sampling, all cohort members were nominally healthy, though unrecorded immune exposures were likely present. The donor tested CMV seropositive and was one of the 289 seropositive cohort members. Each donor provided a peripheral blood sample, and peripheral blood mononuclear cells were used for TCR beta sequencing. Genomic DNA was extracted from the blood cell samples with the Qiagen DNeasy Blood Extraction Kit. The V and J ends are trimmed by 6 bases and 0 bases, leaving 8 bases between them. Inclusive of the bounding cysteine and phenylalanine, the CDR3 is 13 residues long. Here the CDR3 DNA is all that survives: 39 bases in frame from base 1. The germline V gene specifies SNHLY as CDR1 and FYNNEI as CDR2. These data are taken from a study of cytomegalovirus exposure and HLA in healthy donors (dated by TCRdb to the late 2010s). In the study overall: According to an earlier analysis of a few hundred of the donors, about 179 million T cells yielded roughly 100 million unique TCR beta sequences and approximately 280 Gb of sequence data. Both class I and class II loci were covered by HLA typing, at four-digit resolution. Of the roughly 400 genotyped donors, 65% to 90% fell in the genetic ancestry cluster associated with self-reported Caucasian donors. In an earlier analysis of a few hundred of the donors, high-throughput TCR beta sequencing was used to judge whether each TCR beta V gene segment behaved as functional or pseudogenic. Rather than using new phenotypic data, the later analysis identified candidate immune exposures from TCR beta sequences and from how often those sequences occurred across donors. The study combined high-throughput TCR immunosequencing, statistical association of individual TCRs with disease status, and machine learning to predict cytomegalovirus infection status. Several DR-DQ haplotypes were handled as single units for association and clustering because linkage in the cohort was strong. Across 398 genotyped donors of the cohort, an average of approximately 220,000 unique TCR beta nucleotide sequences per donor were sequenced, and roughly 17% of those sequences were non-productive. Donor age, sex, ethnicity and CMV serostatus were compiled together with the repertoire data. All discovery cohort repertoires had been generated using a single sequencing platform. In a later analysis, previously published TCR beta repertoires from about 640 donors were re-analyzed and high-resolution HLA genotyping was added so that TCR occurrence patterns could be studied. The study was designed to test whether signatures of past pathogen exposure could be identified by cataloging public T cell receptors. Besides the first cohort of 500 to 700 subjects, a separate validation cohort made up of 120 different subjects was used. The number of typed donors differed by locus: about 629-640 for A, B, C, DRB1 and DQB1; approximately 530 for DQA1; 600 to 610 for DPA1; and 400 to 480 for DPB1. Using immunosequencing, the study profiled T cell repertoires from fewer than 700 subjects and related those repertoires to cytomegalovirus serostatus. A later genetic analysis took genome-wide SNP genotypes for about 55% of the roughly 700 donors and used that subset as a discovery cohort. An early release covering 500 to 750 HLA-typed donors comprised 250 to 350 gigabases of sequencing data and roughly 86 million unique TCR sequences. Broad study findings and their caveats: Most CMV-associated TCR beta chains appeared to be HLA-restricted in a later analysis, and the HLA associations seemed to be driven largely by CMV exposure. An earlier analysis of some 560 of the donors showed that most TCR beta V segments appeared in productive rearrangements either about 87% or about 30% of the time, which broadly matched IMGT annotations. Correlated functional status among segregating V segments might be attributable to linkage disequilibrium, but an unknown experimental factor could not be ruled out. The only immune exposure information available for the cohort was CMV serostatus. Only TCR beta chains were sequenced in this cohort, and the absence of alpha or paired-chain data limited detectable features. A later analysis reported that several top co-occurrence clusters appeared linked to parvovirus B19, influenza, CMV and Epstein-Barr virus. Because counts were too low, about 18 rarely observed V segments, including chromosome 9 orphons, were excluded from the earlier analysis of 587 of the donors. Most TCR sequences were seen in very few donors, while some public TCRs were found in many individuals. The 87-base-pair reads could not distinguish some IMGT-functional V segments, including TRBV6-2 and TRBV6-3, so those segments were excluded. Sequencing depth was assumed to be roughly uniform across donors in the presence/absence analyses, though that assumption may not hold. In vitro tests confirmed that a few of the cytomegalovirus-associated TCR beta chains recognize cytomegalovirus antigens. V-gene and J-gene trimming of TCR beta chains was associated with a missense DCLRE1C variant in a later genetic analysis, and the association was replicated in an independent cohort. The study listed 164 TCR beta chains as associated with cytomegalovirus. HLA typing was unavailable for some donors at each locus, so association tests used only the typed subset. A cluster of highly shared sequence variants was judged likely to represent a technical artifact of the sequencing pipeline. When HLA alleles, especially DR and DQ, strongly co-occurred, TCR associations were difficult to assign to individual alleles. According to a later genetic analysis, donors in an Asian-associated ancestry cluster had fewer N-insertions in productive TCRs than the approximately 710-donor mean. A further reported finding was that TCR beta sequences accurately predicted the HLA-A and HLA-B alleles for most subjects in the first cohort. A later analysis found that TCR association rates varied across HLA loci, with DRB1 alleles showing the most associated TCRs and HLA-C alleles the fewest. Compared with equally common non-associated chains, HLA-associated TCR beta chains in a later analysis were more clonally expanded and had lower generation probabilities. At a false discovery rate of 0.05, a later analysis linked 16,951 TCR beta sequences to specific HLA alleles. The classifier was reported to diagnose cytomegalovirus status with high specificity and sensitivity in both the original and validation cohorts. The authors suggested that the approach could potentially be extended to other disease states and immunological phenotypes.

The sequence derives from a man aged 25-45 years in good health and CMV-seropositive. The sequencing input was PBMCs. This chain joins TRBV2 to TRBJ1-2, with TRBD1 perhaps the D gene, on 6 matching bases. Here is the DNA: TGTGCCAGCAGCGGACAGCCTAACTATGGCTACACCTTC. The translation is CASSGQPNYGYTF.